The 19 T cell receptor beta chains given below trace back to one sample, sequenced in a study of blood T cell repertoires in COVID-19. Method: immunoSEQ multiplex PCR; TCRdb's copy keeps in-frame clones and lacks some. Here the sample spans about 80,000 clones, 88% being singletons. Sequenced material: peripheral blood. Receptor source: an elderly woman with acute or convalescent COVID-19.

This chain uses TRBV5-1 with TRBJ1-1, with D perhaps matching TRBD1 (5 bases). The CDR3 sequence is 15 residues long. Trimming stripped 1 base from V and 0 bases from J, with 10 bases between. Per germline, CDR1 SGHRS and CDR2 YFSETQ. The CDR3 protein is CASSLNGALNTEAFF. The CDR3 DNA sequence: TGCGCCAGCAGCTTGAATGGGGCGTTGAACACTGAAGCTTTCTTT.

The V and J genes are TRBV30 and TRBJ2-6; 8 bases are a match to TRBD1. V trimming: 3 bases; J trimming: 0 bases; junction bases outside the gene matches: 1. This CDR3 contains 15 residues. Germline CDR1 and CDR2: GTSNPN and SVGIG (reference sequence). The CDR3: CAWSRGHSGANVLTF. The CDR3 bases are TGTGCCTGGAGCAGGGGGCACTCTGGGGCCAACGTCCTGACTTTC. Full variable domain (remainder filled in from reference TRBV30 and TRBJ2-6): SQTIHQWPATLVQPVGSPLSLECTVEGTSNPNLYWYRQAAGRGLQLLFYSVGIGQISSEVPQNLSASRPQDRQFILSSKKLLLSDSGFYLCAWSRGHSGANVLTFGAGSRLTVL.

CDR3 DNA sequence: TGTGCCAGCAGCCTTCGCACAGATACGCAGTATTTT. It specifies CASSLRTDTQYF. The chain recombines TRBV9 with TRBJ2-3; D unclear. The CDR3 length is 12 residues. V shed 4 bases and J shed 1 base, with 4 bases lying between them. The V gene's germline CDR1 is SGDLS and CDR2 YYNGEE. The full variable domain, completed using reference TRBV9 and TRBJ2-3, is DSGVTQTPKHLITATGQRVTLRCSPRSGDLSVYWYQQSLDQGLQFLIQYYNGEERAKGNILERFSAQQFPDLHSELNLSSLELGDSALYFCASSLRTDTQYFGPGTRLTVL.

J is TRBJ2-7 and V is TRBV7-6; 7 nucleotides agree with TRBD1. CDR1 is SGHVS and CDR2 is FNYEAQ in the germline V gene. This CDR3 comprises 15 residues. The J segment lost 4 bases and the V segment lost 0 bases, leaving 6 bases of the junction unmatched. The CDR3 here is CASSLARQGPYEQYF. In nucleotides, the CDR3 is TGTGCCAGCAGCTTAGCCCGACAGGGCCCTTACGAGCAGTACTTC.

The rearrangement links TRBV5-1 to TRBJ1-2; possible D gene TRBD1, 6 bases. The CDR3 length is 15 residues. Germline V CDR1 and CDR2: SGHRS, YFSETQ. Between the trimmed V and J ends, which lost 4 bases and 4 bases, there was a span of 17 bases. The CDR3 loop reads CASSELPGVFYGYTF. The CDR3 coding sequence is TGCGCCAGCAGCGAGCTTCCAGGGGTGTTCTATGGCTACACCTTC.

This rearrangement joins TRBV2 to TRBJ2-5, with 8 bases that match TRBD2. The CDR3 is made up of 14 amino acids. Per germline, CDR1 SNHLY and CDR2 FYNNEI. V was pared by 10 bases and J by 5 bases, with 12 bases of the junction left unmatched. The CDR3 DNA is TGTGCCAAAAAAAATCGGGGGGGCTGGGAGACCCAGTACTTC. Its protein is CAKKNRGGWETQYF.

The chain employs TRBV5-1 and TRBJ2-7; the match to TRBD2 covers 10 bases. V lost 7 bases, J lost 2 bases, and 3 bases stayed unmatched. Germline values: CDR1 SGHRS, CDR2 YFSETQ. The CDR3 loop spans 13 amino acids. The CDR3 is CASRTSGTYEQYF. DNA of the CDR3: TGCGCCAGCCGGACTAGCGGCACCTACGAGCAGTACTTC.

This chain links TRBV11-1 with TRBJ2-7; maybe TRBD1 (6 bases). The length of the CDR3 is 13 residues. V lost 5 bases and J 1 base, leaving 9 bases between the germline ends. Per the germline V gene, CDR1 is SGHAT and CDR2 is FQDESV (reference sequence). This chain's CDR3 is CASSPGQSYEQYF. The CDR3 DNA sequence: TGTGCCAGCAGCCCAGGACAGTCCTACGAGCAGTACTTC.

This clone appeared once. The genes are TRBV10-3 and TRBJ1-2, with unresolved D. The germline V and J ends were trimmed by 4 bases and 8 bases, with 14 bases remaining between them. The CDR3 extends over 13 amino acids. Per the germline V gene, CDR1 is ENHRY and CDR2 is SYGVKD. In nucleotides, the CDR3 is TGTGCCATCAGTGTTAAAGAAAAAGAGGGCTACACCTTC. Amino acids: CAISVKEKEGYTF.

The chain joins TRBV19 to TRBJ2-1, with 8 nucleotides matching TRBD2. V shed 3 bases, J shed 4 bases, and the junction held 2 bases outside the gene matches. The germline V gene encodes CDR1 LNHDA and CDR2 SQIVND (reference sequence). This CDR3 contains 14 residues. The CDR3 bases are TGTGCCAGTAGTATGACTAGCGAGTACAATGAGCAGTTCTTC. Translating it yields CASSMTSEYNEQFF.

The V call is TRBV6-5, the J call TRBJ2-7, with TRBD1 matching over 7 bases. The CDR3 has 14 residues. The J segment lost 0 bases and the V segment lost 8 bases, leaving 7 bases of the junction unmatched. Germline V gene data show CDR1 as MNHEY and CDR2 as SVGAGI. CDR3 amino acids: CASSGQTNSYEQYF. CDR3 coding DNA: TGTGCCAGCTCGGGACAGACCAACTCCTACGAGCAGTACTTC.

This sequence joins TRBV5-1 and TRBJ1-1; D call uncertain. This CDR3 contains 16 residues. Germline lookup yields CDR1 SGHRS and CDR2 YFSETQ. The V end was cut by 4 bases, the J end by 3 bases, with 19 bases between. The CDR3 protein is CASSLGVRQFHTEAFF. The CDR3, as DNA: TGCGCCAGCAGCCTCGGGGTGCGACAATTCCACACTGAAGCTTTCTTT.

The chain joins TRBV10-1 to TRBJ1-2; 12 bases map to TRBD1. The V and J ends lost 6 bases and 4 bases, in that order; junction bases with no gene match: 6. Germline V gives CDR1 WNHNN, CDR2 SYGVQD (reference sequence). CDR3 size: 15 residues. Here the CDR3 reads CASSAGTGGVYGYTF. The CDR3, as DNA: TGCGCCAGCAGCGCCGGGACAGGGGGCGTCTATGGCTACACCTTC.

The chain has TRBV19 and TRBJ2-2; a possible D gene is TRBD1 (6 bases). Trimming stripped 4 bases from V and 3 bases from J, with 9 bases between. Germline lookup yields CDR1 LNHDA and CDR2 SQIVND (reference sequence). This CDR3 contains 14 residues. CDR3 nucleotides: TGTGCCAGTAGTAGAAGACAGGACACCGGGGAGCTGTTTTTT. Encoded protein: CASSRRQDTGELFF.

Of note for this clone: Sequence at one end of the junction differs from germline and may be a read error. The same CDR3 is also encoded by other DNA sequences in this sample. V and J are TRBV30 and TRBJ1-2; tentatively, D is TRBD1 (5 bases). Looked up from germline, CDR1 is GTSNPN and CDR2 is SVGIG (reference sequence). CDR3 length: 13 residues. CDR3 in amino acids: CAWSFQGDQGYTF. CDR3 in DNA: TGTGCCTGGAGCTTTCAGGGCGATCAAGGCTACACTTTC.

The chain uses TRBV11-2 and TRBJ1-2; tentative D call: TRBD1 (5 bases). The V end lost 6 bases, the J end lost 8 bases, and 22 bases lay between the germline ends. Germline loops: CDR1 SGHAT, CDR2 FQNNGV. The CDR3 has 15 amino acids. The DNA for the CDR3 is TGTGCCAGCAGACCGGGCGGGGCCCCTGAGACCGGCTACACCTTC. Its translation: CASRPGGAPETGYTF.

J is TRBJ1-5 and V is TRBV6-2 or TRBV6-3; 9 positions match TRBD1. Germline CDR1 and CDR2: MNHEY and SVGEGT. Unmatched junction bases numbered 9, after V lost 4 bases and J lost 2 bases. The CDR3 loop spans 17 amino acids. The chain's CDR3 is CASSSPGQGVGNQPQHF. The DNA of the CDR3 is TGTGCCAGCAGTTCTCCGGGACAGGGTGTAGGCAATCAGCCCCAGCATTTT.

CDR3 in amino acids: CASSHPGGEAFF. In nucleotides, the CDR3 is TGTGCCAGCAGCCACCCGGGAGGGGAAGCTTTCTTT. The V call is TRBV7-9, the J call TRBJ1-1, with D hard to call. Germline CDR1 and CDR2: SEHNR and FQNEAQ (reference sequence). CDR3 length: 12 residues. V dropped 5 bases and J dropped 8 bases, with 12 bases sitting between them.

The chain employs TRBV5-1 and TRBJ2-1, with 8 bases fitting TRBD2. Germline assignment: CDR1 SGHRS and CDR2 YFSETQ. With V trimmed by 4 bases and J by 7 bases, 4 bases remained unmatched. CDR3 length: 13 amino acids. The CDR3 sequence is CASSPGLVNEQFF. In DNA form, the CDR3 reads TGCGCCAGCAGCCCGGGACTAGTTAATGAGCAGTTCTTC.